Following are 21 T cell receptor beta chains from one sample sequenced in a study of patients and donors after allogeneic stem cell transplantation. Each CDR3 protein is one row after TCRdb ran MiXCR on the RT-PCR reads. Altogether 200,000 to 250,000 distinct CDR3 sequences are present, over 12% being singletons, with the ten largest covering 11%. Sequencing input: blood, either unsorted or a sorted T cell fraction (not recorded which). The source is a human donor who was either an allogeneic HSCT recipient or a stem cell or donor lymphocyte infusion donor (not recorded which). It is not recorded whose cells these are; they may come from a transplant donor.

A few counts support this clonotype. As DNA, the CDR3 is TGCAGCACCTTTTCTCTGATTGGCGGCCAACAATCGGGCTACACCTTC. The encoded protein is CSTFSLIGGQQSGYTF. The J gene is TRBJ1-2, the V gene TRBV29-1; D ambiguous. The V gene's germline CDR1 is SQVTM and CDR2 ANQGSEA. This CDR3 comprises 16 residues. Between the trimmed V and J ends, which lost 8 bases and 8 bases, there was a span of 30 bases.

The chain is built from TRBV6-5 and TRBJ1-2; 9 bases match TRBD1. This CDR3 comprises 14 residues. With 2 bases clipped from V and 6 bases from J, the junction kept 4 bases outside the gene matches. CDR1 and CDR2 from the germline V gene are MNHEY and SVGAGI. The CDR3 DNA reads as TGTGCCAGCAGTTACGAAGGGACAGGGAATGGCTACACCTTC. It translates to CASSYEGTGNGYTF.

CDR3 in DNA: TGCAGTGCTAGTGCTAGCAGTGAGCAGTTCTTC. It specifies CSASASSEQFF. The chain is built from TRBV20-1 and TRBJ2-1; D may be TRBD2 (5 bases). The ends were cut back, 3 bases at V and 9 bases at J, with 9 bases in the middle. CDR1 and CDR2 (germline): DFQATT, SNEGSKA (reference sequence). The CDR3 runs to 11 residues.

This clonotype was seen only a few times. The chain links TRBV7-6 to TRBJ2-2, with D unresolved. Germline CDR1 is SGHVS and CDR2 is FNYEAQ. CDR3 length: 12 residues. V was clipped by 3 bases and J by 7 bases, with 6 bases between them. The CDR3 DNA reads TGTGCCAGCAGCTTGTTGATCGGGGAGCTGTTTTTT. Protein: CASSLLIGELFF.

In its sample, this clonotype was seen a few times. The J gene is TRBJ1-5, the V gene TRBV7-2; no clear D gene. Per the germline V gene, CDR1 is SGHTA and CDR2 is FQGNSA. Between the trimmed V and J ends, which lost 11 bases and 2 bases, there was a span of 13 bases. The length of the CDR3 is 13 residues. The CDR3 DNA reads TGTGCCGTGGGGAGTTTGGGCAATCAGCCCCAGCATTTT. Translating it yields CAVGSLGNQPQHF.

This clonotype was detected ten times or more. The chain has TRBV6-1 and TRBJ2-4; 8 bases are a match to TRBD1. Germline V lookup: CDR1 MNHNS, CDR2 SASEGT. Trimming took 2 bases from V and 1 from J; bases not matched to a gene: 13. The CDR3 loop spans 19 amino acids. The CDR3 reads CASSEQGAGGASAKNIQYF. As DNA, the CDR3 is TGTGCCAGCAGTGAACAGGGGGCCGGAGGCGCTAGCGCCAAAAACATTCAGTACTTC.

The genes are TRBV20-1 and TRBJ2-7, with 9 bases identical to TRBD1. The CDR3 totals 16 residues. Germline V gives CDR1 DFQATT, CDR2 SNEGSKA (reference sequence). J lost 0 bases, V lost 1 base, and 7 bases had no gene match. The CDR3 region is CSARGAGDRDSYEQYF. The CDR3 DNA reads TGCAGTGCTAGAGGAGCAGGGGACAGGGACTCCTACGAGCAGTACTTC.

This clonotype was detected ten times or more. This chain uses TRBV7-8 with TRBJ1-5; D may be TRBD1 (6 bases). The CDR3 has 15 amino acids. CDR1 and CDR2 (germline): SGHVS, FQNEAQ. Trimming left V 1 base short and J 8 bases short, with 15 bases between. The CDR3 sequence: CASSLDRGAGEPQHF. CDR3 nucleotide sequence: TGTGCCAGCAGCTTAGATCGGGGGGCGGGAGAGCCCCAGCATTTT.

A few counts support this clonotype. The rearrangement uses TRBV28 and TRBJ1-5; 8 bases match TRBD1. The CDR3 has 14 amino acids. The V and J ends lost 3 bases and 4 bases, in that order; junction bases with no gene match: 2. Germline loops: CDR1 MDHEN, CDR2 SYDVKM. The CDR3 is CASSFWTGNQPQHF. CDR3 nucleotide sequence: TGTGCCAGCAGTTTCTGGACAGGGAATCAGCCCCAGCATTTT. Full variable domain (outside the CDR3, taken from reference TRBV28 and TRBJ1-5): DVKVTQSSRYLVKRTGEKVFLECVQDMDHENMFWYRQDPGLGLRLIYFSYDVKMKEKGDIPEGYSVSREKKERFSLILESASTNQTSMYLCASSFWTGNQPQHFGDGTRLSIL.

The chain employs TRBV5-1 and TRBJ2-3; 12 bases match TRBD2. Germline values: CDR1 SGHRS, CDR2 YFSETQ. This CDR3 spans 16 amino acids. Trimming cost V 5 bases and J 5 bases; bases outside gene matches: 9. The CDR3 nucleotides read TGCGCCAGCAGTTTAGGACTAGCGGGACCTTTAGATACGCAGTATTTT. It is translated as CASSLGLAGPLDTQYF. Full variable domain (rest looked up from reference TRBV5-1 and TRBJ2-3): KAGVTQTPRYLIKTRGQQVTLSCSPISGHRSVSWYQQTPGQGLQFLFEYFSETQRNKGNFPGRFSGRQFSNSRSEMNVSTLELGDSALYLCASSLGLAGPLDTQYFGPGTRLTVL.

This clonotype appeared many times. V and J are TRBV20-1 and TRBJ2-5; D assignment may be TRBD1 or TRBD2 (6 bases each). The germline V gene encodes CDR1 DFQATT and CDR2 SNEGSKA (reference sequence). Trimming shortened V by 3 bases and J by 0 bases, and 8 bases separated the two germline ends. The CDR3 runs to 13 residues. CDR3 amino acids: CSASGGHQETQYF. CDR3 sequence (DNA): TGCAGTGCTAGCGGGGGCCACCAAGAGACCCAGTACTTC.

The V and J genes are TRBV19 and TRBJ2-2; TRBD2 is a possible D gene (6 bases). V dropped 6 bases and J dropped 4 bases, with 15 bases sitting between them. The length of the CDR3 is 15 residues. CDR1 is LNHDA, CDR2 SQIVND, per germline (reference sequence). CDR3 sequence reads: CASSPSSDPTGELFF. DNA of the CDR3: TGTGCCAGTAGCCCATCTAGCGACCCCACCGGGGAGCTGTTTTTT.

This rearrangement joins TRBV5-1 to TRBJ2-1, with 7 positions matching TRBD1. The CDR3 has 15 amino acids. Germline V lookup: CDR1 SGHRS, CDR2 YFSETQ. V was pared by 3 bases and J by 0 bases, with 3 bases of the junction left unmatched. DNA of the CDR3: TGCGCCAGCAGCTCGGGACAGAGCTCCTACAATGAGCAGTTCTTC. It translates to CASSSGQSSYNEQFF.

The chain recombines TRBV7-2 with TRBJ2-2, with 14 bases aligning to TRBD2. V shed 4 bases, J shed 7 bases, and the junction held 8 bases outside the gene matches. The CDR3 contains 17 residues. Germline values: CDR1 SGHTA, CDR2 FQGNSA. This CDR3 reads CASSSRLAGGLGGELFF. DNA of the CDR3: TGTGCCAGCAGCTCGAGACTAGCGGGAGGGCTGGGCGGGGAGCTGTTTTTT.

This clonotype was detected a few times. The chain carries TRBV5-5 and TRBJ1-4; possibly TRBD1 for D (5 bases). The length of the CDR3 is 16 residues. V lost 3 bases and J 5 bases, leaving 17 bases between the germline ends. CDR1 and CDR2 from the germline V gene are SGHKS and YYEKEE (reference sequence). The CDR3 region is CASSSSLGGKNEKLFF. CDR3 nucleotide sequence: TGTGCCAGCAGCTCGTCCTTGGGGGGTAAAAATGAAAAACTGTTTTTT.

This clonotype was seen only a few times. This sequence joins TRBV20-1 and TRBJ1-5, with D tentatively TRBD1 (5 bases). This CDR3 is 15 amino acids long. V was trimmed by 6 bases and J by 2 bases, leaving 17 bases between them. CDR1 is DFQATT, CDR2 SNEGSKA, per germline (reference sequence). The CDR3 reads CSAYGQGRRNQPQHF. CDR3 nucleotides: TGCAGTGCCTATGGGCAGGGACGTCGCAATCAGCCCCAGCATTTT.

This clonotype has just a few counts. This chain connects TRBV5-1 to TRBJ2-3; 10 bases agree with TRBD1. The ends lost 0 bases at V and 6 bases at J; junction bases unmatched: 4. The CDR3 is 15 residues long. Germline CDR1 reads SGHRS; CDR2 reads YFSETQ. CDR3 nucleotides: TGCGCCAGCAGCTTGGCGGGACAGGGGTTTGATACGCAGTATTTT. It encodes CASSLAGQGFDTQYF.

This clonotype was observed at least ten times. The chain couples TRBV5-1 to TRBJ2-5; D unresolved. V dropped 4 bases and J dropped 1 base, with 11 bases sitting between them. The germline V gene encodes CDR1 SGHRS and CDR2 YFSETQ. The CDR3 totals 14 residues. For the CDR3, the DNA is TGCGCCAGCAGCGCTGGCGGCATCCAAGAGACCCAGTACTTC. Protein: CASSAGGIQETQYF.

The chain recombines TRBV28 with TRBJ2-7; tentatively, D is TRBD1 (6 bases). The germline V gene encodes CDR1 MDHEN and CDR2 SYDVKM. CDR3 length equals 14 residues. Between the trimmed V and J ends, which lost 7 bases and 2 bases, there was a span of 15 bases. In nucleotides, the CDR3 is TGTGCCAGCACTCTTACAGGGAACACCTACGAGCAGTACTTC. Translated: CASTLTGNTYEQYF.

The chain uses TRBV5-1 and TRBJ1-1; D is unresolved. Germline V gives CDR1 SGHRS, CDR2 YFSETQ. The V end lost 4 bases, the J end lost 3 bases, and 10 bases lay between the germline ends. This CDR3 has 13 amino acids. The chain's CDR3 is CASSVGRDTEAFF. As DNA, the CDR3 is TGCGCCAGCAGCGTCGGGAGGGACACTGAAGCTTTCTTT.

CDR3 nucleotide sequence: TGTGCCAGCAGCGCAACAGGGCTTTCGAATTCACCCCTCCACTTT. Translated: CASSATGLSNSPLHF. The V gene is TRBV5-5, the J gene TRBJ1-6; the D gene is possibly TRBD1 (6 bases). Trimming took 4 bases from V and 7 from J, leaving 15 bases between them. Germline V gives CDR1 SGHKS, CDR2 YYEKEE (reference sequence). The CDR3 is 15 residues long.